This TCR beta chain was observed in a study of response to subunit inactivated influenza vaccine. Whole-study findings and limits: With each seasonal influenza vaccination, the authors suggested, few new T cells are recruited.

TCRdb analysed the RT-PCR reads with MiXCR anew, one entry per CDR3 protein. The profile shows more than 450,000 distinct CDR3 sequences, approximately 12% of them singletons. Details on this clonotype: The antigen remains unidentified.

Trimming removed 3 bases from V and 4 bases from J, with 13 bases in between. This CDR3 is built from 15 residues. Germline-derived CDR1 and CDR2 are KGHDR and SFDVKD. The chain links TRBV24-1 to TRBJ2-3, with D perhaps TRBD1 or TRBD2 (6 bases each). This clonotype was sampled from a man in his fifties who received an inactivated influenza vaccine. Sequenced material: PBMCs from blood, taken on the day of vaccination. The CDR3 nucleotides read TGTGCCACCAGTGATCCGAACAGGGAGGCAGATACGCAGTATTTT. It translates to CATSDPNREADTQYF.